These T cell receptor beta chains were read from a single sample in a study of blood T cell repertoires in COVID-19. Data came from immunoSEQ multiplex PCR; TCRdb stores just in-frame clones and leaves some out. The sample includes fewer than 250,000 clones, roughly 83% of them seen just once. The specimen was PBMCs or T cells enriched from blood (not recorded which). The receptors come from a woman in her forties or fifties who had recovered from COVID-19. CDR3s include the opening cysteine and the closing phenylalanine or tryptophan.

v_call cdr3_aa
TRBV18 CASSIGLARTQYF
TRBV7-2 CASSLEIGRTSGSYEQYF
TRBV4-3 CASSQDIRGRQPQHF
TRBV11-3 CASTWAGGTGELFF
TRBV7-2 CASSLADRPISYEQYF
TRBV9 CASSLGQGSSGANVLTF
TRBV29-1 CSPLRIPYNEQFF
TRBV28 CASSLPTGTSGKETQYF
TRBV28 CASSLSGLQNEQFF
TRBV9 CASSVSTSFSYEQYF
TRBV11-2 CASSPRPGNSYGYTF
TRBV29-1 CSVGDRNYGYTF
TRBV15 CATSRRIGQFEKLFF
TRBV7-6 CASSFGEHTEAFF
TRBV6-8 CAISPGEGPNQPQHF
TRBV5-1 CASRPGQGANGYTF
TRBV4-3 CASSQDPPRPDQPQHF
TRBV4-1 CASSQVSGKVEYF
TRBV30 CAWNREKMSSGNTIYF
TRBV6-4 CASSANGQGDPSPLHF
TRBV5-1 CASSSLTGALANTGELFF
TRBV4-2 CASSQERSGGAYEQYF
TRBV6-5 CASRYNRVGQPQHF
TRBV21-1 CASSKEGLAGGPYEQYF
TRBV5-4 CASSLGGTTNTGELFF
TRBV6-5 CASSYTGVGTEAFF
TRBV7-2 CASSSSSGFSYEQYF
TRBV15 CATSRGLITAGNQPQHF
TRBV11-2 CASSLLPGVNYGYTF
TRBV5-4 CASSLDSFRGYTF
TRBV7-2 CASTNSAYEQYF
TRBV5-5 CASNSGLAGGTNTGELFF
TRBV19 CASSVGQGGGEAFF
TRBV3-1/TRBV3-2 CASSQDVLLTGQYYEQYF
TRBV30 CAWSRQINYGYTF
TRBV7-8 CASSNRQGAGYGYTF
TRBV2 CASSESGGGADTQYF
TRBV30 CAWAQGAYGYTF
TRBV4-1 CASSRMGVFGQKEQNTEAFF
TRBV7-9 CASSLAWFGSPLHF
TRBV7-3 CASSLSGGGGELFF
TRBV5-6 CASSLQGRTEAFF
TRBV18 CASSPRGTARSGNTIYF
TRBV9 CASSTAPRTSGGYEQYF
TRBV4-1 CASSPHGLAGILSYNEQFF
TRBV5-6 CASSLRTSGLGIKTQYF
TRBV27 CASSYSGKGELFF
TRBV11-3 CASSPTSGTSTDTQYF
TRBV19 CASTQGSGNTIYF
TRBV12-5 CASGHRDSYNEQFF
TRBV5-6 CASSPPRGEQFF
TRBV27 CASSLLTSPDSRAGYTF
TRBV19 CASSMSGTSNEKLFF
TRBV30 CAWETGGQKEKLFF
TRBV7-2 CASSLASGSFYEQFF
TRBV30 CAWSAGTDTQYF
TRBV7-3 CASSLQRQSETQYF
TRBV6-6 CASRTNPGLGETQYF
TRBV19 CASSIIAGGTDTQYF
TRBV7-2 CASSSRLMKETQYF